This entry concerns a single T cell receptor beta chain. No antigen is known for it. The PCR contained 60 Vbeta and 13 Jbeta primers. This table comes from immunoSEQ multiplex PCR, and its TCRdb copy is limited to in-frame clones, with some not included. The sample has tens of thousands of clones; about 77% are singletons. The sample is drawn from a study of cytomegalovirus exposure and HLA in healthy donors. Broader study findings: A later analysis reportedly found fewer N-insertions in an Asian-associated ancestry cluster than the approximately 700-donor mean.

The CDR3 sequence is 16 residues long. Germline V gene data show CDR1 as MDHEN and CDR2 as SYDVKM. The V and J ends lost 6 bases and 0 bases respectively, with 15 bases between them. V and J are TRBV28 and TRBJ1-3; perhaps TRBD1 as D (6 bases). The source is a male donor in good health and CMV-seropositive. The source material was PBMCs. The chain's CDR3 is CASSKPTGPSGNTIYF. The CDR3 bases are TGTGCCAGCAGCAAACCGACAGGACCCTCTGGAAACACCATATATTTT. The whole variable domain, remainder taken from reference TRBV28 and TRBJ1-3, is DVKVTQSSRYLVKRTGEKVFLECVQDMDHENMFWYRQDPGLGLRLIYFSYDVKMKEKGDIPEGYSVSREKKERFSLILESASTNQTSMYLCASSKPTGPSGNTIYFGEGSWLTVV.